The source of this T cell receptor beta chain is a study of blood T cell repertoires in COVID-19 (dated by TCRdb to 2018 to 2020). The study in broad terms: Samples covering the acute and convalescent phases of COVID-19 were provided by collaborators in the United States, Italy and Spain. The prospective study material was composed of cDNA or gDNA derived from T cells, B-cell-depleted T cells, or PBMCs. Deeply sampled blood TCRbeta repertoires from subjects exposed to, actively infected with, or recovered from COVID-19 were included in the dataset. The repertoires were made available in a free public database intended to serve as a resource for research on the immune response to SARS-CoV-2. The samples were drawn from two sources: the first 160 participants of the ongoing ImmuneRACE study, and 1,000 to 1,500 subjects contributed by 6 global collaborators. Sample metadata almost always included a de-identified subject ID, COVID-19 status, age in years and sex. Where available, HLA class I and class II types were taken from metadata supplied by the sample provider and were not determined by assay-based typing. On the study overall, not on this receptor specifically: Clinical and demographic metadata were provided uncurated, with the amount varying by source and participant.

Samples from volunteer blood donors who had recovered from COVID-19 were contributed by a second Seattle source. The collaborating institutions used their own protocols to collect whole blood in K2EDTA tubes. For TCRbeta analysis, collaborators shipped samples as frozen whole blood, isolated PBMCs, or DNA extracted from either of those sample types. TCRbeta CDR3 regions were amplified from genomic DNA using the immunoSEQ Assay, a bias-controlled multiplex PCR. The published analysis was carried out like this. Within the assay, amplification of reference gene primers was used to estimate how many nucleated cells each sample contained. To quantify the absolute abundance of each unique TCRbeta CDR3 rearrangement, sequence reads were collapsed and filtered. For each sample, productive Simpson clonality was calculated as the square root of Simpson's diversity index across productive rearrangements. TCRdb's version of the immuneACCESS table is confined to in-frame rearrangements and falls short of the full clone set. An unresolved V gene accounts for under half of the shortfall where checked; the remainder is of unknown origin. For V, J and clone size, that table is used; D and trimming come from the DNA. This sample holds some 240,000 clones; 65% to 85% were observed only once. Of the sample, less than 2% is held by the ten largest clones.

This clone has a single count. This clone's antigen is unknown. Within one base of it there is no much larger clone, and no base qualities were kept. Sequences MNHEY (CDR1) and SVGAGI (CDR2) are obtained from the germline V gene. From its cysteine to its phenylalanine, the CDR3 spans 14 amino acids. CDR3 DNA only is kept here, 42 bases in frame from base 1. V is clipped by 5 bases and J by 4 bases, and the sequence between their germline boundaries is 14 bases long. The sequence is built from TRBV6-5 and TRBJ1-1; no D segment can be confidently identified. The sequenced sample was peripheral blood. The origin of this receptor is a woman in her thirties or forties who had recovered from COVID-19. The base sequence is TGTGCCAGCAGTACTTACGGAGGATCCACTGAAGCTTTCTTT. It codes for CASSTYGGSTEAFF.